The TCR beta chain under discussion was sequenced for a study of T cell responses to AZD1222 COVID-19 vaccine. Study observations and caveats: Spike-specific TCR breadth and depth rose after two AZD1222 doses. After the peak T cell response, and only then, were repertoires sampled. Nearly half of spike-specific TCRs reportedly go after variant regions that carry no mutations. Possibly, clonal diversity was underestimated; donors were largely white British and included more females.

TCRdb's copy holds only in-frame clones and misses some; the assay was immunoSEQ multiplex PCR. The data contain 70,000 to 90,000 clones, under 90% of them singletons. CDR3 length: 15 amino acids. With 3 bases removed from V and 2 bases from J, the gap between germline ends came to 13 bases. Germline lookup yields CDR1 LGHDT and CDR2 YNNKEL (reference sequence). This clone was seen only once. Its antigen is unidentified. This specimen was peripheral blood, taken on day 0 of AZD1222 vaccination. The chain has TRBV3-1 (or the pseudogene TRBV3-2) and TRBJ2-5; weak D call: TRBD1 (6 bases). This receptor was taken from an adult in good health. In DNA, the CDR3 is TGTGCCAGCAGCCATTCCCAGGGGCCACAAGAGACCCAGTACTTC. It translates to CASSHSQGPQETQYF.